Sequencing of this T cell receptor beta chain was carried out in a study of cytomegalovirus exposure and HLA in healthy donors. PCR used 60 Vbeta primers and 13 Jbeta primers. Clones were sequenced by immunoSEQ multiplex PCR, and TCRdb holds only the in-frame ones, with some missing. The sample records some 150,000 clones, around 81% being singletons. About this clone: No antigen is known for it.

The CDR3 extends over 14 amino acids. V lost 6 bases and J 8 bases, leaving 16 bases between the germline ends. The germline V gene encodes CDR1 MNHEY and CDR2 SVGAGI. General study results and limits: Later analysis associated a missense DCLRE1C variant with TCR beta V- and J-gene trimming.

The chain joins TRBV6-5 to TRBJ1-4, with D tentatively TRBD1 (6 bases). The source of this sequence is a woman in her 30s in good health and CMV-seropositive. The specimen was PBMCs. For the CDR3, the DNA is TGTGCCAGCAGCGAGGGGGTCTTCGGGGAAAAACTGTTTTTT. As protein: CASSEGVFGEKLFF.